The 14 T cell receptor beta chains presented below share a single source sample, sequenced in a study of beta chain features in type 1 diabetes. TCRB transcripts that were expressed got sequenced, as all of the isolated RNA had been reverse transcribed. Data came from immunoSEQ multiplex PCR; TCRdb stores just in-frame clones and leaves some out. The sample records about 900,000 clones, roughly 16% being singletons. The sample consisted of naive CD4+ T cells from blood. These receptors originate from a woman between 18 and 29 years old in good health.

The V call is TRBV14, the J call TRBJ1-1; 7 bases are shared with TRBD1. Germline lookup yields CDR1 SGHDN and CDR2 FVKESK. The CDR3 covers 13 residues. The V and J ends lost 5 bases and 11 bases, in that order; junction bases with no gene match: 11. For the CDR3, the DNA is TGTGCCAGCAGCAGCTGGGACAGCTCCCTGGCTTTCTTT. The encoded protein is CASSSWDSSLAFF.

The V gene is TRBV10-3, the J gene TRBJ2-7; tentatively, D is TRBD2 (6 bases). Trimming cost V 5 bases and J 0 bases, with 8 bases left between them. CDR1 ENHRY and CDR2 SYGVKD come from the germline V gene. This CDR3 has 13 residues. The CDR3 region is CAISSSDSYEQYF. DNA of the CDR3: TGTGCCATCAGTTCTAGCGACTCCTACGAGCAGTACTTC.

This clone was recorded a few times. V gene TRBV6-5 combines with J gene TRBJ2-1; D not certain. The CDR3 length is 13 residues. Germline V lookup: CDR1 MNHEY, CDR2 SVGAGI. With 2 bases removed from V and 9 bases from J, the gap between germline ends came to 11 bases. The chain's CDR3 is CASSYRAMGEQFF. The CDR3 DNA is TGTGCCAGCAGTTACAGGGCAATGGGTGAGCAGTTCTTC.

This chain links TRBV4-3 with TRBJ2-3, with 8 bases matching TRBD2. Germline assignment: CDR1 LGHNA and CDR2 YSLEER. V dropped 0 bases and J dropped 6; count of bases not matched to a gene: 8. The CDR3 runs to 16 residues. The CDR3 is CASSQDFGGRTDTQYF. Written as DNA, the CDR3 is TGCGCCAGCAGCCAAGATTTTGGCGGGAGGACCGATACGCAGTATTTT.

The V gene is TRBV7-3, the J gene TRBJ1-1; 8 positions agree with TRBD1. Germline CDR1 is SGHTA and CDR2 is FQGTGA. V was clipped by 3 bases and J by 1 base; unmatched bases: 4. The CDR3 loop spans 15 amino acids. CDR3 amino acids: CASSFSGTGNTEAFF. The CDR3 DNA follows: TGTGCCAGCAGCTTCTCCGGGACAGGGAACACTGAAGCTTTCTTT.

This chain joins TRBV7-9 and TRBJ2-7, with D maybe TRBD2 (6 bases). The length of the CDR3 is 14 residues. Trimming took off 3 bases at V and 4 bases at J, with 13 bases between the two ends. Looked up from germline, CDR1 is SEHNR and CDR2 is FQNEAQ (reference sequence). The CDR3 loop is CASSLAGWEYEQYF. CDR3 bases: TGTGCCAGCAGCTTGGCGGGGTGGGAATACGAGCAGTACTTC.

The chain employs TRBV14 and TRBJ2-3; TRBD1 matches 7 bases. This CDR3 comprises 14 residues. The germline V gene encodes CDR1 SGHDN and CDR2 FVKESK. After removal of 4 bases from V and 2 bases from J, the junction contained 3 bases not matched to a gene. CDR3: CASSRGQVTDTQYF. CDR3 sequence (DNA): TGTGCCAGCAGCCGCGGACAGGTCACAGATACGCAGTATTTT.

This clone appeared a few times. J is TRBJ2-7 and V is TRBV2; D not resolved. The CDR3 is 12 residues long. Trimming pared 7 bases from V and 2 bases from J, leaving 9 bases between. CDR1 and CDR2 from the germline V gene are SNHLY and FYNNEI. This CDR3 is CASKIHTYEQYF. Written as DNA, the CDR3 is TGTGCCAGCAAAATCCATACCTACGAGCAGTACTTC.

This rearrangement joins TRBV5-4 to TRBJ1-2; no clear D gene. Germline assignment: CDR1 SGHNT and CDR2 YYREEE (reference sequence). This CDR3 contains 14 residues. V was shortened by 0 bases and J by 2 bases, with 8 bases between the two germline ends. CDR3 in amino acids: CASSLEQSNYGYTF. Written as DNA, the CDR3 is TGTGCCAGCAGCTTGGAACAGTCGAACTATGGCTACACCTTC.

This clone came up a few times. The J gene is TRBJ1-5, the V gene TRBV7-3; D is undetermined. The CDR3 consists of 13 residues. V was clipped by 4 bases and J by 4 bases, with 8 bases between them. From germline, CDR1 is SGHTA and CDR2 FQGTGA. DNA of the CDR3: TGTGCCAGCAGCTGGGAGGCTAATCAGCCCCAGCATTTT. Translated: CASSWEANQPQHF.

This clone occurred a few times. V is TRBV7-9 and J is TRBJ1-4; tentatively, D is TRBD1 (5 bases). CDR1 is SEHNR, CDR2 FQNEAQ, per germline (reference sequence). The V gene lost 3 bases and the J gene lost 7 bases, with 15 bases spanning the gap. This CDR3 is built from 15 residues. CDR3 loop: CASSFGTTSGEKLFF. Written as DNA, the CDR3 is TGTGCCAGCAGCTTTGGGACGACCAGCGGTGAAAAACTGTTTTTT.

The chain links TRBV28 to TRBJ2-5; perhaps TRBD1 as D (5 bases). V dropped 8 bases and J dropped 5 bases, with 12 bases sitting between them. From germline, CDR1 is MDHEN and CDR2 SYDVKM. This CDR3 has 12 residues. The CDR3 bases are TGTGCCAGCGGCCAGGGTAGGGAGACCCAGTACTTC. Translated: CASGQGRETQYF. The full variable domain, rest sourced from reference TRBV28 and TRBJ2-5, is DVKVTQSSRYLVKRTGEKVFLECVQDMDHENMFWYRQDPGLGLRLIYFSYDVKMKEKGDIPEGYSVSREKKERFSLILESASTNQTSMYLCASGQGRETQYFGPGTRLLVL.

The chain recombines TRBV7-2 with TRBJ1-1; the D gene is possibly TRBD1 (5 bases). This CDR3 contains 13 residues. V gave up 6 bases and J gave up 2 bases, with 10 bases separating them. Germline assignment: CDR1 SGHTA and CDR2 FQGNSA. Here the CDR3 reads CASRVQANTEAFF. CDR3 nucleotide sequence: TGTGCCAGCAGAGTACAGGCTAACACTGAAGCTTTCTTT.

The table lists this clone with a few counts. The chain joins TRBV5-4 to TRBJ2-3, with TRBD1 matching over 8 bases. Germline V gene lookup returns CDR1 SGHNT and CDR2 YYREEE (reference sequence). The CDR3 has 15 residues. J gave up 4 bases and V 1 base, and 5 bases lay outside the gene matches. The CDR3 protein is CASSLRTGSSDTQYF. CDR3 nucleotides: TGTGCCAGCAGCTTGCGGACAGGGTCCTCAGATACGCAGTATTTT.